The 22 T cell receptor beta chains presented below share a single source sample, sequenced in a study of shared clonotypes between healthy human individuals. Sequenced by immunoSEQ multiplex PCR; TCRdb stores in-frame clones only, minus some. The profile covers 1.5 million to 1.9 million clones, with 95% to 99% appearing a single time and roughly 0.45% taken by the ten largest. The sequencing sample was made of naive CD4+ T cells sorted from blood. Noted subset: CD45RA+ positively selected. These receptor sequences come from a man between 25 and 39 years old in good health.

CDR3 sequence: CASSLQGGSGNTIYF. DNA for the CDR3: TGTGCCAGCAGTTTGCAGGGTGGATCTGGAAACACCATATATTTT. The chain has TRBV28 and TRBJ1-3; the D gene is possibly TRBD1 (5 bases). Germline CDR1 and CDR2: MDHEN and SYDVKM. The CDR3 has 15 residues. The V and J ends lost 3 bases and 1 base respectively, with 10 bases between them.

This chain uses TRBV14 with TRBJ2-7; the D is unclear. CDR3 length equals 13 residues. Trimming cost V 1 base and J 2 bases, with 6 bases left between them. Germline CDR1 SGHDN, CDR2 FVKESK. CDR3 sequence (DNA): TGTGCCAGCAGCCAAGTGCGAACCTACGAGCAGTACTTC. Translated, it gives CASSQVRTYEQYF.

The chain uses TRBV2 and TRBJ1-5; 8 nucleotides align to TRBD1. V was pared by 8 bases and J by 3 bases, with 3 bases of the junction left unmatched. The germline V gene encodes CDR1 SNHLY and CDR2 FYNNEI. CDR3 length: 13 amino acids. CDR3 region: CASDRGNNQPQHF. CDR3 DNA sequence: TGTGCCAGCGACAGGGGAAACAATCAGCCCCAGCATTTT.

The chain carries TRBV12-5 and TRBJ1-2; D is unclear. The CDR3 has 13 residues. V lost 6 bases and J lost 6, with 14 bases in between. CDR1 and CDR2 from the germline V gene are LGHNT and FRNRAP. DNA of the CDR3: TGTGCTAGTGGATCCGGGCAGTTGGATGGCTACACCTTC. It is translated as CASGSGQLDGYTF.

In this sample, this clone turned up once. This chain's CDR3 is CASSKKEGSYEQYF. For the CDR3, the DNA is TGTGCCAGCAGCAAAAAGGAGGGGAGCTACGAGCAGTACTTC. J is TRBJ2-7 and V is TRBV21-1; no check of the table's D call, TRBD2, against the DNA was made. TRBV21-1 is classified as a pseudogene. The CDR3 extends over 14 amino acids.

CDR3 protein: CASSVLAGGSGEQFF. In nucleotides, the CDR3 is TGTGCCAGCAGTGTGCTAGCGGGAGGATCGGGTGAGCAGTTCTTC. This chain joins TRBV27 and TRBJ2-1; 11 bases fit TRBD2. The CDR3 runs to 15 residues. Trimming removed 5 bases from V and 9 bases from J; junction bases left unmatched: 9. Germline loops: CDR1 MNHEY, CDR2 SMNVEV (reference sequence).

This CDR3 reads CATSRDHGFNEKLFF. DNA of the CDR3: TGTGCCACCAGCAGAGATCACGGTTTTAATGAAAAACTGTTTTTT. The chain employs TRBV15 and TRBJ1-4; the D is unclear. CDR3 length: 15 residues. Looked up from germline, CDR1 is LNHNV and CDR2 is YYDKDF (reference sequence). V lost 0 bases, J lost 4 bases, and 9 bases lay in between.

The J gene is TRBJ2-7, the V gene TRBV2; a possible D gene is TRBD1 (6 bases). Trimming removed 0 bases at V and 3 bases at J, with 9 bases between. The CDR3 covers 14 residues. Germline V gene lookup returns CDR1 SNHLY and CDR2 FYNNEI. CDR3 residues: CASSEAGTSYEQYF. The DNA of the CDR3 is TGTGCCAGCAGTGAAGCAGGGACAAGCTACGAGCAGTACTTC. Variable domain in full (rest from reference TRBV2 and TRBJ2-7): EPEVTQTPSHQVTQMGQEVILRCVPISNHLYFYWYRQILGQKVEFLVSFYNNEISEKSEIFDDQFSVERPDGSNFTLKIRSTKLEDSAMYFCASSEAGTSYEQYFGPGTRLTVT.

This rearrangement joins TRBV5-4 to TRBJ1-6; D is unresolved. V shed 0 bases and J shed 7 bases, with 2 bases lying between them. The germline gives CDR1 SGHNT, CDR2 YYREEE (reference sequence). CDR3 size: 12 residues. CDR3 nucleotide sequence: TGTGCCAGCAGCTTGGTGAATTCACCCCTCCACTTT. This codes for CASSLVNSPLHF.

This chain uses TRBV2 with TRBJ2-2; possible D gene TRBD2, 6 bases. CDR1 SNHLY and CDR2 FYNNEI come from the germline V gene. This CDR3 spans 13 amino acids. The V end lost 5 bases, the J end lost 6 bases, and 10 bases lay between the germline ends. This CDR3 reads CASSLTSSGELFF. The CDR3 DNA is TGTGCCAGCAGTCTAACTAGCTCCGGGGAGCTGTTTTTT.

The genes are TRBV5-5 and TRBJ2-7; 10 nucleotides align to TRBD2. This CDR3 is 14 amino acids long. After removal of 4 bases from V and 3 bases from J, the junction contained 4 bases not matched to a gene. CDR1 is SGHKS, CDR2 YYEKEE, per germline (reference sequence). CDR3 DNA: TGTGCCAGCAGCGGACTAGCGGCAAACTACGAGCAGTACTTC. Protein product: CASSGLAANYEQYF.

The chain is built from TRBV9 and TRBJ2-1; 7 bases agree with TRBD2. The germline V gene encodes CDR1 SGDLS and CDR2 YYNGEE. V dropped 0 bases and J dropped 6; count of bases not matched to a gene: 9. The CDR3 has 16 amino acids. CDR3 loop: CASSVGAGTPLNEQFF. The DNA for the CDR3 is TGTGCCAGCAGCGTAGGAGCGGGAACCCCCCTCAATGAGCAGTTCTTC.

The rearrangement links TRBV7-9 to TRBJ2-3; a weak D match, TRBD1 (6 bases). In germline, CDR1 is SEHNR, CDR2 FQNEAQ (reference sequence). The CDR3 contains 16 residues. Trimming took 5 bases from V and 6 from J, leaving 21 bases between them. CDR3: CASSPRGADLGDTQYF. The CDR3 DNA sequence: TGTGCCAGCAGCCCCAGGGGAGCGGATCTCGGGGATACGCAGTATTTT.

V gene TRBV29-1 combines with J gene TRBJ2-7, with 7 bases that match TRBD2. This CDR3 is built from 14 residues. Per the germline V gene, CDR1 is SQVTM and CDR2 is ANQGSEA. V dropped 7 bases and J dropped 5; count of bases not matched to a gene: 14. Here the CDR3 DNA reads TGCAGCGGGATCAAAGCGGGACCCGCTAACGAGCAGTACTTC. Amino acids: CSGIKAGPANEQYF.

The V and J genes are TRBV7-9 and TRBJ1-4; 8 bases are a match to TRBD1. With V trimmed by 4 bases and J by 2 bases, 3 bases remained unmatched. This CDR3 has 15 residues. The germline CDR1 and CDR2 sequences are SEHNR and FQNEAQ (reference sequence). The CDR3 loop reads CASSSGDRTNEKLFF. CDR3 DNA sequence: TGTGCCAGCAGCTCCGGGGACAGGACTAATGAAAAACTGTTTTTT.

The V and J genes are TRBV19 and TRBJ2-2; D is unresolved. The germline V and J ends were trimmed by 0 bases and 2 bases, with 7 bases remaining between them. The germline V gene has CDR1 LNHDA and CDR2 SQIVND (reference sequence). The CDR3 is 15 amino acids. CDR3 protein: CASSIEFINTGELFF. The CDR3 DNA sequence: TGTGCCAGTAGTATAGAATTCATCAACACCGGGGAGCTGTTTTTT.

The chain combines TRBV19 with TRBJ2-3, with 7 bases aligning to TRBD2. The CDR3 runs 14 residues. Germline trimming cut 4 bases from V and 6 bases from J; bases unmatched to any gene: 7. CDR1 is LNHDA, CDR2 SQIVND, per germline (reference sequence). CDR3 nucleotides: TGTGCCAGTAGTACCCGACTAGCCTCGGATACGCAGTATTTT. It encodes CASSTRLASDTQYF.

V is TRBV2 and J is TRBJ1-3; the D gene is possibly TRBD1 (6 bases). From germline, CDR1 is SNHLY and CDR2 FYNNEI. The V end was cut by 9 bases, the J end by 0 bases, with 9 bases between. The CDR3 extends over 13 amino acids. CDR3: CARGQSSGNTIYF. The CDR3 nucleotides are TGTGCCAGAGGACAGTCCTCTGGAAACACCATATATTTT. Looking up the rest from reference TRBV2 and TRBJ1-3 gives the full variable domain: EPEVTQTPSHQVTQMGQEVILRCVPISNHLYFYWYRQILGQKVEFLVSFYNNEISEKSEIFDDQFSVERPDGSNFTLKIRSTKLEDSAMYFCARGQSSGNTIYFGEGSWLTVV.

The chain has TRBV9 and TRBJ1-1; 7 bases line up with TRBD1. The CDR3 covers 15 residues. CDR1 is SGDLS and CDR2 is YYNGEE in the germline V gene. Trimming took 0 bases from V and 8 from J; bases not matched to a gene: 10. Written as DNA, the CDR3 is TGTGCCAGCAGCGTAGACATCGGGGGGACAGACGAAGCTTTCTTT. Translation gives CASSVDIGGTDEAFF. Based on the CDR3 plus reference TRBV9 and TRBJ1-1, the full variable domain is DSGVTQTPKHLITATGQRVTLRCSPRSGDLSVYWYQQSLDQGLQFLIQYYNGEERAKGNILERFSAQQFPDLHSELNLSSLELGDSALYFCASSVDIGGTDEAFFGQGTRLTVV.

The chain links TRBV28 to TRBJ2-4; TRBD1 is a possible D gene (6 bases). The germline V gene encodes CDR1 MDHEN and CDR2 SYDVKM. This CDR3 has 14 amino acids. V dropped 4 bases and J dropped 7 bases, with 14 bases sitting between them. CDR3 in amino acids: CASSSSGVRNIQYF. DNA for the CDR3: TGTGCCAGCAGTTCTTCAGGGGTTAGGAACATTCAGTACTTC.

The chain carries TRBV28 and TRBJ2-2; D is unresolved. This CDR3 has 14 residues. Deletions cut 2 bases from V and 4 bases from J, with 8 bases between. Germline CDR1 and CDR2: MDHEN and SYDVKM. The CDR3 nucleotides are TGTGCCAGCAGTTTAGGGGTTTTCACCGGGGAGCTGTTTTTT. This translates into CASSLGVFTGELFF.

The CDR3 region has the DNA TGCGCCAGCAGTCAACCGGGACAGGGGAGAGGTGGCTACACCTTC. The encoded protein is CASSQPGQGRGGYTF. The chain employs TRBV4-3 and TRBJ1-2; 10 bases match TRBD1. Germline lookup yields CDR1 LGHNA and CDR2 YSLEER. This CDR3 is built from 15 residues. V dropped 6 bases and J dropped 7; count of bases not matched to a gene: 11.